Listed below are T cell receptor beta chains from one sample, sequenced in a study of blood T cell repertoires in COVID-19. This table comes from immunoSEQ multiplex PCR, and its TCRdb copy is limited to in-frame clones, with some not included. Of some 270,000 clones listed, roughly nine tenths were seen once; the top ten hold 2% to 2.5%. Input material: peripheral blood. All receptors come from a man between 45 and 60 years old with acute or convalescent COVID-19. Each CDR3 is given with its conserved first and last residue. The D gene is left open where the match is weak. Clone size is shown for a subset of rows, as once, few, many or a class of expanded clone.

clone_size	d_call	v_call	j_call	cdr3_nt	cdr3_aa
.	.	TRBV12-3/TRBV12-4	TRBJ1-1	TGTGCCAGCAGTAGACGGGGTGAAGCTTTCTTT	CASSRRGEAFF
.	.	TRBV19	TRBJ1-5	TGTGCCAGTAGTATTCTGACAGATAGCAATCAGCCCCAGCATTTT	CASSILTDSNQPQHF
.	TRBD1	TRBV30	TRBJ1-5	TGTGCCTGGAGTGTACAGGGGGGTCAGCCCCAGCATTTT	CAWSVQGGQPQHF
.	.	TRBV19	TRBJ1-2	TGTGCCAGTAAGGGGGTGAGTGGCTACACCTTC	CASKGVSGYTF
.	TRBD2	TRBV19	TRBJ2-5	TGTGCCAGTAGTCCATCCGGGACTAGCGGGGGTAGAGAGACCCAGTACTTC	CASSPSGTSGGRETQYF
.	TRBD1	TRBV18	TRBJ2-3	TGTGCCAGCTCATCGGGACAGGGGGCAGATACGCAGTATTTT	CASSSGQGADTQYF
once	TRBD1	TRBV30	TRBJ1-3	TGTGCCTGGAGGGACAGGGGTGTGAACACCATATATTTT	CAWRDRGVNTIYF
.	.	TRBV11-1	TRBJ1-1	TGTGCCAGCAGCTCCCCGACGGGGAACACTGAAGCTTTCTTT	CASSSPTGNTEAFF
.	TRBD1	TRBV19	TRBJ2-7	TGTGCCACCTCCCGACGACAGGGGGGCACCTACGAGCAGTACTTC	CATSRRQGGTYEQYF
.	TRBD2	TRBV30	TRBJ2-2	TGTGCCTGGAGCCCCTTGGGGGGACTAGCCTCCGGGGAGCTGTTTTTT	CAWSPLGGLASGELFF
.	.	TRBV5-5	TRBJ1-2	TGTGCCAGCAGCAGGAACAGGGAAATGAGTTATGGCTACACCTTC	CASSRNREMSYGYTF
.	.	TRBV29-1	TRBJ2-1	TGCAGCGTCGCAAGGAGGGTCGATGAGCAGTTCTTC	CSVARRVDEQFF
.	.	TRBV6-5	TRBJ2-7	TGTGCCAGCAGTTTGTACAGGGTTCGGGCTTCCGAGCAGTACTTC	CASSLYRVRASEQYF
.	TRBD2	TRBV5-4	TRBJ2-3	TGTGCCAGCAGCTTCATCGGGACTACCACAGATACGCAGTATTTT	CASSFIGTTTDTQYF
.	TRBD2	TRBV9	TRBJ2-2	TGTGCCAGCAGCGTAGCGCGGGGGTGGAACACCGGGGAGCTGTTTTTT	CASSVARGWNTGELFF
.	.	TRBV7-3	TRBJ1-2	TGTGCCAGCAGCTTAACCGGGCGGGTGGAGGGGCATGGCTACACCTTC	CASSLTGRVEGHGYTF
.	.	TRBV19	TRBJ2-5	TGTGCCAGTAGTATGCGACAGCACCAAGAGACCCAGTACTTC	CASSMRQHQETQYF
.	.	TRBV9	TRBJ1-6	TGTGCCAGCAGCGTAGATATGGGGAGGTCGCCCCTCCACTTT	CASSVDMGRSPLHF
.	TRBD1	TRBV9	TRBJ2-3	TGTGCCAGCAGCAGACAGGGCAGTGGAGATACGCAGTATTTT	CASSRQGSGDTQYF
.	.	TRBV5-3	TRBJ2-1	TGTGCCAGAAGCTTGTCCCGGGATGAGCAGTTCTTC	CARSLSRDEQFF
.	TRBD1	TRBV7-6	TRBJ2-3	TGTGCCAGCAGACGGGACAGGGTCACAGATACGCAGTATTTT	CASRRDRVTDTQYF
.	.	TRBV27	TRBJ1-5	TGTGCCAGCAGTTTAAGCTTCGGGTTTTTAGCTCAGCCCCAGCATTTT	CASSLSFGFLAQPQHF
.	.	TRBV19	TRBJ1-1	TGTGCCAGTAGTCAGCAGGTTCACACTGAAGCTTTCTTT	CASSQQVHTEAFF
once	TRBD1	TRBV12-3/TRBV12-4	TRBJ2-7	TGTGCCAGCGTTCGGACAGGGTCCTACGAGCAGTACTTC	CASVRTGSYEQYF
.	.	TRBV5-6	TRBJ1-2	TGTGCCAGCAGCTTCGGACAGCGGAGCTATGGCTACACCTTC	CASSFGQRSYGYTF
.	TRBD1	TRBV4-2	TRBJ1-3	TGTGCCAGCAGCTCTTACAGGGGGAACACCATATATTTT	CASSSYRGNTIYF
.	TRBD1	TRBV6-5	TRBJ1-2	TGTGCCAGCAGTTCTGACAGGGGGTCAGGCTATGGCTACACCTTC	CASSSDRGSGYGYTF
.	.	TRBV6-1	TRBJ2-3	TGTGCCAGCAGTGAAGTGCAGGGGAGCACAGATACGCAGTATTTT	CASSEVQGSTDTQYF
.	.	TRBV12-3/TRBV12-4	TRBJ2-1	TGTGCCAGCAGCTGGATACAGGGCGACCAGCAGTTCTTC	CASSWIQGDQQFF
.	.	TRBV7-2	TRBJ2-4	TGTGCCAGCAGCCATCCGGGACTGAACATTCAGTACTTC	CASSHPGLNIQYF
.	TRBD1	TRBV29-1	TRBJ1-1	TGCAGCGTACCGGGACAGGGGATAAACACTGAAGCTTTCTTT	CSVPGQGINTEAFF
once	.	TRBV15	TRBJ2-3	TGTGCCACCAGCAGAGAGTTTATTCCAGATACGCAGTATTTT	CATSREFIPDTQYF
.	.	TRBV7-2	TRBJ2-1	TGTGCCAGCAGCTTTGGTAACCCGCGGTACAATGAGCAGTTCTTC	CASSFGNPRYNEQFF
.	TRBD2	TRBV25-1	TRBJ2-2	TGTGCCAGCAGTGATCCCCGGGGGGGCTACACCGGGGAGCTGTTTTTT	CASSDPRGGYTGELFF
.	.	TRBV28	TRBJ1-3	TGTGCCAGCAGTTTCGAGGGAGGGGGGTCTGGAAACACCATATATTTT	CASSFEGGGSGNTIYF
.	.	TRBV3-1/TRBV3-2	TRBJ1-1	TGTGCCAGCAGCTCCATGAACACTGAAGCTTTCTTT	CASSSMNTEAFF
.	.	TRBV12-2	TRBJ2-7	TGTGCAAGTCGCTTCCCCGGACTTTCCTACGAGCAGTACTTC	CASRFPGLSYEQYF
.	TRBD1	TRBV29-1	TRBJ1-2	TGCAGCGTTGATTTACAGGGGGCGAGCTATGGCTACACCTTC	CSVDLQGASYGYTF
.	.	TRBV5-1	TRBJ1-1	TGCGCCAGCAGCGGACAGCCCTCGAACACTGAAGCTTTCTTT	CASSGQPSNTEAFF
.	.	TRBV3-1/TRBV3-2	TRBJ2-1	TGTGCCAGCAGCCCCCCTGTTAGGTGGGGCCTTTACAATGAGCAGTTCTTC	CASSPPVRWGLYNEQFF
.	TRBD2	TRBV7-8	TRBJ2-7	TGTGCCAGCAGCCTTGAGCGGGGGGCAGACTACGAGCAGTACTTC	CASSLERGADYEQYF